This T cell receptor (beta chain) is drawn from a study of blood T cells in healthy people across ages. Germline CDR1 is LNHNV and CDR2 is YYDKDF (reference sequence). The ends lost 8 bases at V and 2 bases at J; junction bases unmatched: 12. The CDR3 is made up of 16 amino acids. The authors ran a second PCR of 7 to 11 cycles using a sample-barcoded 5' primer and a J-beta primer mix. TCRdb reprocessed the 5' RACE reads with MiXCR, giving one entry per CDR3 protein. The data hold hundreds of thousands of distinct CDR3 sequences, with about 34% observed a single time. The specimen was blood. The TCR originated in a woman older than 75 in good health. The V call is TRBV15, the J call TRBJ1-5; 7 bases line up with TRBD1. The CDR3 region has the DNA TGTGCCACCGAGCAGGGGGATGATAGTGGCAATCAGCCCCAGCATTTT. It is translated as CATEQGDDSGNQPQHF.